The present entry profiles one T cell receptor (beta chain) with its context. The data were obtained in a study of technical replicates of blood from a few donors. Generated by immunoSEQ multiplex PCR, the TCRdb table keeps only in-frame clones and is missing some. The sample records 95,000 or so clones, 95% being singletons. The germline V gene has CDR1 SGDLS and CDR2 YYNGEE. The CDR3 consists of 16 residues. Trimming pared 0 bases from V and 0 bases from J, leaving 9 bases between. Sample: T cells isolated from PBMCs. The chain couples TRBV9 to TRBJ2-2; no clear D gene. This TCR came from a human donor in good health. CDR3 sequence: CASSVGHSTNTGELFF. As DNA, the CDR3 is TGTGCCAGCAGCGTAGGGCATAGCACGAACACCGGGGAGCTGTTTTTT. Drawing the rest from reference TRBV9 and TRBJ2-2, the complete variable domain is DSGVTQTPKHLITATGQRVTLRCSPRSGDLSVYWYQQSLDQGLQFLIQYYNGEERAKGNILERFSAQQFPDLHSELNLSSLELGDSALYFCASSVGHSTNTGELFFGEGSRLTVL.